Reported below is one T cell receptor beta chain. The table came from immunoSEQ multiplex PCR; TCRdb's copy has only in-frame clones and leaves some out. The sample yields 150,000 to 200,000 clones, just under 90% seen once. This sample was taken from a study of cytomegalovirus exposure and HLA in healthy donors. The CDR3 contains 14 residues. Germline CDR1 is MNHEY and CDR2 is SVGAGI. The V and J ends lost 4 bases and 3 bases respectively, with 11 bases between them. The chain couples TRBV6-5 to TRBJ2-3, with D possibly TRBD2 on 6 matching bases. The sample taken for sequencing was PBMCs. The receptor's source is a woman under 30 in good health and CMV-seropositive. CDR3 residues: CASSFGLPTDTQYF. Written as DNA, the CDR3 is TGTGCCAGCAGTTTCGGACTACCAACAGATACGCAGTATTTT.